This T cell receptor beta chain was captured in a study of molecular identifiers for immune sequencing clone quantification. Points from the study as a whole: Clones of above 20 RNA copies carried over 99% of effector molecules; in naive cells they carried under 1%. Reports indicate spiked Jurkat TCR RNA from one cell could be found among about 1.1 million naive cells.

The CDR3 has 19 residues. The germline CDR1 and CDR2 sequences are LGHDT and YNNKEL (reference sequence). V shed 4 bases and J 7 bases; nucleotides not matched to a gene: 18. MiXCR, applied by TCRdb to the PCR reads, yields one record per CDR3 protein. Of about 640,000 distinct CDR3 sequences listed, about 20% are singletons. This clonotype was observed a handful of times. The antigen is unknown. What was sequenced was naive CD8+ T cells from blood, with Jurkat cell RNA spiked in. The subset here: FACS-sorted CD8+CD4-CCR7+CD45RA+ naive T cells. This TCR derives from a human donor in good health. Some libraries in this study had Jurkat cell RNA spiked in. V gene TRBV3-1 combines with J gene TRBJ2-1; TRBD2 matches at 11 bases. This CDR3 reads CASSLSTSGEIRGWNEQFF. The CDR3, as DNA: TGTGCCAGCAGCCTCTCGACTAGCGGGGAAATTAGGGGATGGAATGAGCAGTTCTTC.